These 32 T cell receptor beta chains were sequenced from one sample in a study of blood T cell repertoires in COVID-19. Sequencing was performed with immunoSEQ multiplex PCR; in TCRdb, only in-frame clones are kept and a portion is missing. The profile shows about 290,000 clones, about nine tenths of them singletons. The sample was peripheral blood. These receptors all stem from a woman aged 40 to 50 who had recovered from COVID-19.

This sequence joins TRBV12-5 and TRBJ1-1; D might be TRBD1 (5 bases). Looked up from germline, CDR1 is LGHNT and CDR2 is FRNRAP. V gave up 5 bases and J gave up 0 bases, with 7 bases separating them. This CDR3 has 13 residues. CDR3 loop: CASGGAVNTEAFF. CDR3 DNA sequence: TGTGCTAGTGGTGGGGCTGTGAACACTGAAGCTTTCTTT.

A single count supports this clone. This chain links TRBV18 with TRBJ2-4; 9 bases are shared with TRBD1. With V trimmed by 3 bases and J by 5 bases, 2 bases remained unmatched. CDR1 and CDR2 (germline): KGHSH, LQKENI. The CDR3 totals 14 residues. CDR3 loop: CASSPTGGENIQYF. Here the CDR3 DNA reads TGTGCCAGCTCACCTACAGGGGGCGAAAACATTCAGTACTTC.

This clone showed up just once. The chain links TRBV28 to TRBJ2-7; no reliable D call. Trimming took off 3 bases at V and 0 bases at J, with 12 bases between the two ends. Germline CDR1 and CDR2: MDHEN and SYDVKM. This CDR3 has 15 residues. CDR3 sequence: CASSFRGGSSYEQYF. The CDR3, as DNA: TGTGCCAGCAGTTTTCGTGGCGGCAGCTCCTACGAGCAGTACTTC.

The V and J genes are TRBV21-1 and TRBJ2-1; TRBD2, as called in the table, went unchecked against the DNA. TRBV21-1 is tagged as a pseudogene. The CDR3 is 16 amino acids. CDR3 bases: TGTGCCAGCAGAATGCGAAGACGACTAGCCGACAATGAGCAGTTCTTC. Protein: CASRMRRRLADNEQFF.

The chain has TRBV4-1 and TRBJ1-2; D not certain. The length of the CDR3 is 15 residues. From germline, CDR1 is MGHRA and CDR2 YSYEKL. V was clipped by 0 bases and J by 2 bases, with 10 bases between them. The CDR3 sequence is CASSQDQMGNYGYTF. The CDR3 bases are TGCGCCAGCAGCCAAGATCAAATGGGCAACTATGGCTACACCTTC.

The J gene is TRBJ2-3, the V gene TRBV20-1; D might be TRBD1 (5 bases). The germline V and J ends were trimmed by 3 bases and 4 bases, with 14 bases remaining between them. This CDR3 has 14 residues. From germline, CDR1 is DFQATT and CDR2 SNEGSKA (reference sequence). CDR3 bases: TGCAGTGCTAGTGTGGCAGGGTTTTCAGATACGCAGTATTTT. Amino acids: CSASVAGFSDTQYF.

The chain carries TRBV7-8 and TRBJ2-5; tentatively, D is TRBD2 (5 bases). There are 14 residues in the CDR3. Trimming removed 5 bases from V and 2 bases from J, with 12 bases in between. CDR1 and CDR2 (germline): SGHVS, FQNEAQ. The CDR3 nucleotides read TGTGCCAGCAGCCTCACGAGGGTTCAAGAGACCCAGTACTTC. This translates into CASSLTRVQETQYF. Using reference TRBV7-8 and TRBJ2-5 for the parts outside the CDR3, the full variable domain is GAGVSQSPRYKVAKRGQDVALRCDPISGHVSLFWYQQALGQGPEFLTYFQNEAQLDKSGLPSDRFFAERPEGSVSTLKIQRTQQEDSAVYLCASSLTRVQETQYFGPGTRLLVL.

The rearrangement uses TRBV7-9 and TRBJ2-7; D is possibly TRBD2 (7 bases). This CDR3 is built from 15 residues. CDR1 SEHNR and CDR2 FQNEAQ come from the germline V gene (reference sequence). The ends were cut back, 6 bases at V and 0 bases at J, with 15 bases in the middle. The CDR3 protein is CASRMGGGSSYEQYF. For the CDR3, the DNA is TGTGCCAGCAGGATGGGGGGGGGCTCCTCCTACGAGCAGTACTTC.

The DNA for the CDR3 is TGTGCCAGCAGTTTATCCCCGGGGAATGAAAAACTGTTTTTT. It encodes CASSLSPGNEKLFF. The chain uses TRBV28 and TRBJ1-4, with D hard to call. The CDR3 has 14 residues. Germline CDR1 and CDR2: MDHEN and SYDVKM. V shed 1 base and J shed 5 bases, with 8 bases lying between them.

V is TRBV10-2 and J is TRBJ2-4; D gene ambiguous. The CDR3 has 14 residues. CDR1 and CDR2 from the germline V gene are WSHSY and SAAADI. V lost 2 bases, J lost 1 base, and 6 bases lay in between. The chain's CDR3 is CASSEGAAKNIQYF. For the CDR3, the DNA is TGCGCCAGCAGTGAGGGTGCGGCCAAAAACATTCAGTACTTC.

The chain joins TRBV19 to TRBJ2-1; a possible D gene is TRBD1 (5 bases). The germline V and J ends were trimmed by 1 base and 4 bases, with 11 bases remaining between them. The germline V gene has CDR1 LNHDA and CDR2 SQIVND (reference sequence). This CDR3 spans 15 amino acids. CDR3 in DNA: TGTGCCAGTAGTATAGGGGGCTACAAATACAATGAGCAGTTCTTC. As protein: CASSIGGYKYNEQFF.

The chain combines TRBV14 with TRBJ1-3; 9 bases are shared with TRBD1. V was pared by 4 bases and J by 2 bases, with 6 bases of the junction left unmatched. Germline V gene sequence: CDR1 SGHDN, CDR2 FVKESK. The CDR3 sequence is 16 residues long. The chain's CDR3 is CASSPPGTGTGNTIYF. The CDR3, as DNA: TGTGCCAGCAGCCCGCCCGGGACAGGGACTGGAAACACCATATATTTT.

CDR3 residues: CASSRAGQGADTQYF. CDR3 coding DNA: TGTGCCAGCAGCCGGGCGGGACAGGGGGCCGATACGCAGTATTTT. This chain connects TRBV7-2 to TRBJ2-3; 12 bases map to TRBD1. The CDR3 has 15 residues. Trimming removed 5 bases from V and 6 bases from J; junction bases left unmatched: 6. Per germline, CDR1 SGHTA and CDR2 FQGNSA.

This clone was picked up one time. The CDR3 nucleotides read TGTGCCAGTAGCGGGCAGGGGATGGAAAAACTGTTTTTT. It translates to CASSGQGMEKLFF. The J gene is TRBJ1-4, the V gene TRBV19, with a possible D match to TRBD1 (6 bases). The V gene's germline CDR1 is LNHDA and CDR2 SQIVND (reference sequence). Trimming left V 6 bases short and J 8 bases short, with 13 bases between. This CDR3 has 13 residues.

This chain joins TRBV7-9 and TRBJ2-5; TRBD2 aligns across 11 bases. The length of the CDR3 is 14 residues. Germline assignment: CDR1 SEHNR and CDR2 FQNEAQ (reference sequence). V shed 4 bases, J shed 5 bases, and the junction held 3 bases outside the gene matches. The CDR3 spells CASSSRTSGETQYF. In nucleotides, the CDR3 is TGTGCCAGCAGCTCCCGGACTAGCGGGGAGACCCAGTACTTC. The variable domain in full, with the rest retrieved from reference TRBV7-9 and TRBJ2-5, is DTGVSQNPRHKITKRGQNVTFRCDPISEHNRLYWYRQTLGQGPEFLTYFQNEAQLEKSRLLSDRFSAERPKGSFSTLEIQRTEQGDSAMYLCASSSRTSGETQYFGPGTRLLVL.

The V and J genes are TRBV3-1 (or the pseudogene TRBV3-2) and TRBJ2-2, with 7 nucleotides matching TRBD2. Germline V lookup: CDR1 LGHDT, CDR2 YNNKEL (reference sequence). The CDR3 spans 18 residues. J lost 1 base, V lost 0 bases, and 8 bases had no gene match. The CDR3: CASSQDGGLSKNTGELFF. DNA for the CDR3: TGTGCCAGCAGCCAAGATGGGGGACTATCTAAGAACACCGGGGAGCTGTTTTTT.

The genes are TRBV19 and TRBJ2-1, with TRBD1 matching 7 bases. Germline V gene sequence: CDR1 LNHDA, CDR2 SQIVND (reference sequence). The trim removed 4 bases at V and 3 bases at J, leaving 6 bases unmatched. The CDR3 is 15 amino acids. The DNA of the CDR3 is TGTGCCAGTAGTACCCGACAGGGAAACTACAATGAGCAGTTCTTC. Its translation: CASSTRQGNYNEQFF.

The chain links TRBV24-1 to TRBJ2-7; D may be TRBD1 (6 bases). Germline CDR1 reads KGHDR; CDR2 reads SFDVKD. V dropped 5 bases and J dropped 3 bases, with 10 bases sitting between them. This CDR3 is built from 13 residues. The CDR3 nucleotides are TGTGCCACCAGTGTGGGACAAGGCTACGAGCAGTACTTC. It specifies CATSVGQGYEQYF.

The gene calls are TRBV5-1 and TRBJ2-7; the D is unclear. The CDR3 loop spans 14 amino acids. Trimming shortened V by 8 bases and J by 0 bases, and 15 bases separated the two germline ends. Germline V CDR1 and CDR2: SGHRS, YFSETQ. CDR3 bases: TGCGCCAGTGCGAACGACTGGAACTCCTACGAGCAGTACTTC. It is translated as CASANDWNSYEQYF.

Here the CDR3 reads CASSLWDRGGYEQYF. The CDR3 region has the DNA TGTGCCAGCAGCTTGTGGGACAGGGGGGGCTACGAGCAGTACTTC. The V gene is TRBV11-2, the J gene TRBJ2-7; 11 positions match TRBD1. Germline values: CDR1 SGHAT, CDR2 FQNNGV. Trimming removed 3 bases from V and 3 bases from J; junction bases left unmatched: 4. CDR3 size: 15 residues.

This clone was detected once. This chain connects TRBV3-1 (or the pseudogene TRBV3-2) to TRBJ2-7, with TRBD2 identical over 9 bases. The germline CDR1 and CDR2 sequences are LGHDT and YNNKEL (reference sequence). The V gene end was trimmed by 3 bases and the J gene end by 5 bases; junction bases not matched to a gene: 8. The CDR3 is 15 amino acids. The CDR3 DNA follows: TGTGCCAGCAGCCAGTCTAGCGGGACTATGAACGAGCAGTACTTC. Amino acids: CASSQSSGTMNEQYF.

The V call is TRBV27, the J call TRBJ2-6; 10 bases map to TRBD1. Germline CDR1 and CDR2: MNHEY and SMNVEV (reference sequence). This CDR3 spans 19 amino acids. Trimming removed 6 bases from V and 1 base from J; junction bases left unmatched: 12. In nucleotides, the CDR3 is TGTGCCAGCAGCCGGCTGCCGGGACAGGGGAGATCTGGGGCCAACGTCCTGACTTTC. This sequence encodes CASSRLPGQGRSGANVLTF.

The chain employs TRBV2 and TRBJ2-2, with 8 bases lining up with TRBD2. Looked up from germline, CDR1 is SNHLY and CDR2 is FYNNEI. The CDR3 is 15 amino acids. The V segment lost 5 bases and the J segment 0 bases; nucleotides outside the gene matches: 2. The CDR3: CASSMGLANTGELFF. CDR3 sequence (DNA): TGTGCCAGCAGTATGGGACTAGCGAACACCGGGGAGCTGTTTTTT.

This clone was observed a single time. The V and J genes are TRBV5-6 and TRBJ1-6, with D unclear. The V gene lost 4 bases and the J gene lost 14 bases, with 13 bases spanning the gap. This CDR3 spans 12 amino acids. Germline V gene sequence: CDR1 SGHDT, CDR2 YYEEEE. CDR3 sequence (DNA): TGTGCCAGCAGCCGCCCGCCCGGGGCCCTCCACTTT. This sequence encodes CASSRPPGALHF. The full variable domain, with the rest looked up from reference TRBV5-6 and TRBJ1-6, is DAGVTQSPTHLIKTRGQQVTLRCSPKSGHDTVSWYQQALGQGPQFIFQYYEEEERQRGNFPDRFSGHQFPNYSSELNVNALLLGDSALYLCASSRPPGALHFGNGTRLTVT.

CDR3 nucleotides: TGTGCCAGCAGCAACACGGGGTCCTACGAGCAGTACTTC. It yields the protein CASSNTGSYEQYF. The V call is TRBV7-2, the J call TRBJ2-7; TRBD2 is a possible D gene (5 bases). The CDR3 is 13 amino acids. V dropped 5 bases and J dropped 1 base, with 9 bases sitting between them. CDR1 is SGHTA, CDR2 FQGNSA, per germline.

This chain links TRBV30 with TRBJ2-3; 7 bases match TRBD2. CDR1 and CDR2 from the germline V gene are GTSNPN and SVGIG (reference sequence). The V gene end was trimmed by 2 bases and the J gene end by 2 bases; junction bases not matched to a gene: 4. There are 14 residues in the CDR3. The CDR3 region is CAWSLGLDTDTQYF. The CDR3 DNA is TGTGCCTGGAGTCTTGGACTAGACACAGATACGCAGTATTTT.

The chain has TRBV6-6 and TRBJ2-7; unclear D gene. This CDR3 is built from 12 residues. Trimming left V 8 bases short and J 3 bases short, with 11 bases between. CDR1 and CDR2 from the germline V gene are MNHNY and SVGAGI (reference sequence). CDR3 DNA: TGTGCCAGCCGCGCCCAAAACTACGAGCAGTACTTC. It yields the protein CASRAQNYEQYF.

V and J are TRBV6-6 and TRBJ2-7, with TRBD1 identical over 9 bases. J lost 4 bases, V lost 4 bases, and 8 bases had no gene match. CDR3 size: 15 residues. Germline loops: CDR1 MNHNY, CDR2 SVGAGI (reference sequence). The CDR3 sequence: CASSSRDRAPYEQYF. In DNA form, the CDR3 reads TGTGCCAGCAGTTCGCGGGACAGGGCCCCTTACGAGCAGTACTTC.

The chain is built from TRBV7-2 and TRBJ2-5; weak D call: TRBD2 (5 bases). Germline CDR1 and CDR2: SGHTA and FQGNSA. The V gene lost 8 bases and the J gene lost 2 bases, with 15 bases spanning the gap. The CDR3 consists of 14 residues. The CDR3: CASALGGSQETQYF. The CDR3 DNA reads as TGTGCCAGCGCCCTTGGCGGGTCACAAGAGACCCAGTACTTC.

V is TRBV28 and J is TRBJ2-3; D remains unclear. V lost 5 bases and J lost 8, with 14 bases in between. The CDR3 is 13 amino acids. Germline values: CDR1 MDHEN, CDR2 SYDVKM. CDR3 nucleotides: TGTGCCAGCAGTCCCCCTTGGGCAATTACGCAGTATTTT. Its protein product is CASSPPWAITQYF.

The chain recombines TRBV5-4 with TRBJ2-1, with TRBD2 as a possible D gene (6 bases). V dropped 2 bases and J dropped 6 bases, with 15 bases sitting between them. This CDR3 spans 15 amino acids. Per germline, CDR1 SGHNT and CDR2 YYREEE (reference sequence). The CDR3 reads CASSFGGLATNEQFF. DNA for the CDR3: TGTGCCAGCAGCTTTGGAGGGCTAGCAACCAATGAGCAGTTCTTC.

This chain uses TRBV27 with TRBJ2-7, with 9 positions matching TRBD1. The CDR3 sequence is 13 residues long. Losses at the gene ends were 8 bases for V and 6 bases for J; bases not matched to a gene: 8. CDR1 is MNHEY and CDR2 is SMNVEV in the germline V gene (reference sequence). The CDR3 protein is CASGKDRGGEQYF. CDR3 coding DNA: TGTGCCAGCGGAAAAGACAGGGGGGGCGAGCAGTACTTC.